The clone carrying this T cell receptor (beta chain) was seen more than once but under ten times. Study processing details: Nucleated cell counts were estimated from reference gene primer amplification. Repertoires were generated with immunoSEQ multiplex PCR, while TCRdb's copy carries only in-frame clones and drops some. V, J and clone size are taken as reported in that table, and D and trimming were inferred from the DNA itself. The top ten hold roughly an eighth of the sample, which has tens of thousands of clones, roughly 90% seen once. These data are taken from a study of blood T cell repertoires in COVID-19. Study summary: Specimens from acute and convalescent COVID-19 originated in the United States, Italy and Spain. Sources were T cells, B-cell-depleted T cells, or PBMCs; the material itself was cDNA or gDNA.

V lost 0 bases and J lost 3, with 9 bases in between. Germline values: CDR1 SGHRS, CDR2 YFSETQ. This CDR3 has 15 amino acids. The sequenced material came from peripheral blood. The V and J genes are TRBV5-1 and TRBJ2-2; D is ambiguous. This receptor was obtained from a human donor in a cohort sampled during active COVID-19. CDR3 sequence (DNA): TGCGCCAGCAGCTTGGACGCGTTCGACACCGGGGAGCTGTTTTTT. It yields the protein CASSLDAFDTGELFF.